This T cell receptor (beta chain) was sequenced in a study of T cell responses to AZD1222 COVID-19 vaccine. Study observations and caveats: A rise in Spike-specific TCR breadth and depth followed two AZD1222 doses. All repertoire sampling was performed exclusively after the peak T cell response. White British people made up most donors, females outnumbered males, and clonal diversity was possibly underestimated. Unmutated variant regions reportedly attract nearly half of all spike-specific TCRs.

Trimming removed 0 bases from V and 6 bases from J; junction bases left unmatched: 5. CDR1 and CDR2 from the germline V gene are SGHRS and YFSETQ. CDR3 length equals 15 residues. Regarding this clone: Its antigen is still unknown.

Some clones are missing from TCRdb's copy, which holds only in-frame ones; the method was immunoSEQ multiplex PCR. The data contain some 150,000 clones, about 87% of them singletons. The specimen was peripheral blood, collected 28 days after the second dose of the MenACWY control vaccine. The receptor comes from an adult who received the MenACWY meningococcal vaccine as a control. The chain uses TRBV5-1 and TRBJ2-2, with 7 bases aligning to TRBD1. CDR3 sequence (DNA): TGCGCCAGCAGCTTGGAGGCGACAGGGCCCGGGGAGCTGTTTTTT. The encoded protein is CASSLEATGPGELFF.